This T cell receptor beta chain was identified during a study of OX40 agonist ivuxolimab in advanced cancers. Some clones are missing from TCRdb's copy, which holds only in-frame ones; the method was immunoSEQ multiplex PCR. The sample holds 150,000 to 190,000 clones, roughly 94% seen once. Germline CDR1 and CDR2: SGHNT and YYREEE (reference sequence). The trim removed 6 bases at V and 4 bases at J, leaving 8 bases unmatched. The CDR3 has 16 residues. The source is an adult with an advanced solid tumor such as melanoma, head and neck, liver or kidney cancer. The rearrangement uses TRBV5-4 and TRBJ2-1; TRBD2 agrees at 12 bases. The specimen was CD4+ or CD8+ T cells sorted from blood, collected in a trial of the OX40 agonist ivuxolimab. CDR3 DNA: TGTGCCAGCATCGCTAGCGGGAGGGGCGGGTACAATGAGCAGTTCTTC. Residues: CASIASGRGGYNEQFF.